One sample yielded the 26 T cell receptor beta chains listed below, sequenced in a study of glioma-infiltrating T cells after dendritic cell vaccination listed by TCRdb under 2016. Library construction relied on the immunoSEQ multiplex PCR assay. In its TCRdb copy, this immuneACCESS table keeps in-frame sequences only and misses some clones. Where compared with another copy, unresolved V genes explain less than half of these, and the others have no known cause. The sample yields around 97,000 clones; around 81% were counted once. Around 12% of the sample belongs to the ten largest clones. The specimen was blood, collected before dendritic cell vaccination. The receptor source for this set is a human donor with glioblastoma.

This chain links TRBV19 with TRBJ1-1, with a weak D call TRBD1 (6 bases). Trimming cost V 3 bases and J 7 bases, with 15 bases left between them. This CDR3 is built from 14 residues. Germline V lookup: CDR1 LNHDA, CDR2 SQIVND (reference sequence). The CDR3 region is CASSMGPGVGEAFF. In nucleotides, the CDR3 is TGTGCCAGTAGTATGGGGCCAGGGGTAGGTGAAGCTTTCTTT.

The chain recombines TRBV29-1 with TRBJ1-2; TRBD1 might be the D (6 bases). Germline V gene sequence: CDR1 SQVTM, CDR2 ANQGSEA. CDR3 length equals 12 residues. With 7 bases removed from V and 5 bases from J, the gap between germline ends came to 14 bases. The CDR3 DNA follows: TGCAGCGCCACAACCGGGACATATGGCTACACCTTC. Translation: CSATTGTYGYTF.

This sequence joins TRBV15 and TRBJ1-3; D call uncertain. Germline CDR1 and CDR2: LNHNV and YYDKDF (reference sequence). The CDR3 loop spans 18 amino acids. Trimming took off 0 bases at V and 0 bases at J, with 15 bases between the two ends. The CDR3 protein is CATSRDPRQRSSGNTIYF. The CDR3 nucleotides are TGTGCCACCAGCAGAGATCCCCGGCAGCGTAGCTCTGGAAACACCATATATTTT.

The rearrangement links TRBV30 to TRBJ2-5; possibly TRBD2 for D (6 bases). The CDR3 covers 13 residues. CDR1 and CDR2 from the germline V gene are GTSNPN and SVGIG (reference sequence). The V gene lost 2 bases and the J gene lost 2 bases, with 9 bases spanning the gap. The CDR3 coding sequence is TGTGCCTGGAGTCGACGGGAGCAAGAGACCCAGTACTTC. Residues: CAWSRREQETQYF.

The V and J genes are TRBV10-3 and TRBJ1-2, with D possibly matching TRBD1 (5 bases). Per germline, CDR1 ENHRY and CDR2 SYGVKD. The CDR3 is 16 residues long. Trimming pared 2 bases from V and 4 bases from J, leaving 17 bases between. The CDR3 is CAISEAEGTELYGYTF. DNA of the CDR3: TGTGCCATCAGTGAGGCCGAGGGGACTGAACTCTATGGCTACACCTTC.

V is TRBV9 and J is TRBJ1-6; D gene ambiguous. This CDR3 contains 16 residues. CDR1 SGDLS and CDR2 YYNGEE come from the germline V gene. V was pared by 0 bases and J by 8 bases, with 15 bases between. Written as DNA, the CDR3 is TGTGCCAGCAGCGTAGGGGGAGAAGAGGGTGATTCACCCCTCCACTTT. Translation gives CASSVGGEEGDSPLHF.

Concerning this clone itself: One end of the junction is discordant with germline, which a read error may explain. V gene TRBV7-7 combines with J gene TRBJ2-7; 7 bases map to TRBD1. Germline CDR1 reads SSHAT; CDR2 reads FNYEAQ (reference sequence). The CDR3 consists of 13 residues. The CDR3 region is CASSLKQGWEQYF. In nucleotides, the CDR3 is TGTGCTAGCAGCTTGAAACAGGGGTGGGAGCAGTACTTC.

In this sample, this clone turned up once. J is TRBJ1-1 and V is TRBV27; D is unclear. Looked up from germline, CDR1 is MNHEY and CDR2 is SMNVEV (reference sequence). The CDR3 is made up of 15 amino acids. Trimming took 4 bases from V and 0 from J, leaving 12 bases between them. The DNA for the CDR3 is TGTGCCAGCAGTTCACACAGAGAAATGAACACTGAAGCTTTCTTT. This sequence encodes CASSSHREMNTEAFF.

V gene TRBV19 combines with J gene TRBJ2-7; no definite D call. The CDR3 loop spans 11 amino acids. From germline, CDR1 is LNHDA and CDR2 SQIVND (reference sequence). The V end lost 7 bases, the J end lost 4 bases, and 8 bases lay between the germline ends. The chain's CDR3 is CASTGGYEQYF. The CDR3 DNA sequence: TGTGCCAGTACGGGTGGTTACGAGCAGTACTTC.

V and J are TRBV27 and TRBJ2-7, with D tentatively TRBD2 (5 bases). V gave up 6 bases and J gave up 3 bases, with 15 bases separating them. The CDR3 contains 14 residues. Germline V lookup: CDR1 MNHEY, CDR2 SMNVEV (reference sequence). The CDR3 sequence: CASRTLTEGYEQYF. The CDR3 DNA is TGTGCCAGCAGGACCCTAACCGAGGGCTACGAGCAGTACTTC.

This clone was seen just once. The rearrangement uses TRBV19 and TRBJ2-5, with TRBD2 identical over 12 bases. Unmatched junction bases numbered 2, after V lost 8 bases and J lost 1 base. The CDR3 runs 14 residues. Germline lookup yields CDR1 LNHDA and CDR2 SQIVND (reference sequence). The CDR3 is CASRLAGAQETQYF. The CDR3 coding sequence is TGTGCCAGTCGACTAGCGGGGGCCCAAGAGACCCAGTACTTC.

The CDR3 bases are TGTGCCAGCAGCCCAACAGTGATTGGAAACACCATATATTTT. Translated, it gives CASSPTVIGNTIYF. This chain links TRBV11-2 with TRBJ1-3; D not certain. V was clipped by 5 bases and J by 3 bases, with 11 bases between them. CDR1 SGHAT and CDR2 FQNNGV come from the germline V gene. CDR3 length equals 14 residues.

The chain recombines TRBV6-6 with TRBJ1-2, with TRBD1 identical over 9 bases. Germline values: CDR1 MNHNY, CDR2 SVGAGI (reference sequence). J lost 8 bases, V lost 6 bases, and 10 bases had no gene match. The CDR3 contains 14 residues. CDR3 sequence: CASRGRDRDSGYTF. DNA for the CDR3: TGTGCCAGCAGGGGCCGGGACAGGGATTCCGGCTACACCTTC.

V and J are TRBV19 and TRBJ2-7; weak D call: TRBD1 (6 bases). CDR1 LNHDA and CDR2 SQIVND come from the germline V gene (reference sequence). V was shortened by 4 bases and J by 1 base, with 11 bases between the two germline ends. The CDR3 has 14 amino acids. DNA for the CDR3: TGTGCCAGTAGTACTGGACAGTATTCCTACGAGCAGTACTTC. Translation: CASSTGQYSYEQYF.

The rearrangement uses TRBV5-1 and TRBJ2-1; 12 nucleotides agree with TRBD2. The V gene's germline CDR1 is SGHRS and CDR2 YFSETQ. After removal of 3 bases from V and 9 bases from J, the junction contained 7 bases not matched to a gene. The CDR3 is 15 amino acids. DNA for the CDR3: TGCGCCAGCAGCTCAGAACCGGGACTAGCGGGTGAGCAGTTCTTC. Translation: CASSSEPGLAGEQFF.

This chain uses TRBV6-5 with TRBJ2-1; no definite D call. The V and J ends lost 3 bases and 1 base respectively, with 7 bases between them. Germline CDR1 and CDR2: MNHEY and SVGAGI. The length of the CDR3 is 14 residues. CDR3 protein: CASSYGRSYNEQFF. CDR3 bases: TGTGCCAGCAGTTATGGCAGGTCCTACAATGAGCAGTTCTTC.

This chain connects TRBV18 to TRBJ2-7; 8 positions match TRBD1. The germline V gene has CDR1 KGHSH and CDR2 LQKENI. V shed 5 bases, J shed 2 bases, and the junction held 5 bases outside the gene matches. The CDR3 contains 14 residues. CDR3 sequence (DNA): TGTGCCAGCTCATACGGGACAGGTCCCTACGAGCAGTACTTC. Amino acid sequence: CASSYGTGPYEQYF.

This chain uses TRBV14 with TRBJ2-7, with D possibly TRBD1 on 6 matching bases. Germline V gene sequence: CDR1 SGHDN, CDR2 FVKESK. The CDR3 has 13 amino acids. V lost 2 bases to trimming and J lost 7 bases, with 12 bases between them. CDR3 sequence (DNA): TGTGCCAGCAGCCAAATGAAAAGGGGGGAGCAGTACTTC. This sequence encodes CASSQMKRGEQYF.

This rearrangement joins TRBV7-9 to TRBJ1-2, with TRBD1 identical over 7 bases. The germline gives CDR1 SEHNR, CDR2 FQNEAQ (reference sequence). The ends lost 5 bases at V and 8 bases at J; junction bases unmatched: 5. The CDR3 contains 12 residues. The CDR3 reads CASSLTGTGYTF. The CDR3 nucleotides are TGTGCCAGCAGCCTGACAGGGACCGGCTACACCTTC.

The V gene is TRBV6-5, the J gene TRBJ1-5, with D possibly matching TRBD1 (5 bases). Trimming shortened V by 4 bases and J by 4 bases, and 11 bases separated the two germline ends. CDR3 length: 14 residues. CDR1 and CDR2 (germline): MNHEY, SVGAGI. Written as DNA, the CDR3 is TGTGCCAGCAGTTCTCGACAGCTGAATCAGCCCCAGCATTTT. This encodes CASSSRQLNQPQHF.

This chain links TRBV19 with TRBJ1-3; D remains ambiguous. The length of the CDR3 is 16 residues. Trimming stripped 0 bases from V and 0 bases from J, with 9 bases between. Germline V gene sequence: CDR1 LNHDA, CDR2 SQIVND (reference sequence). CDR3 in amino acids: CASSIERGSSGNTIYF. As DNA, the CDR3 is TGTGCCAGTAGTATAGAGCGAGGGTCCTCTGGAAACACCATATATTTT. Using reference TRBV19 and TRBJ1-3 for the parts outside the CDR3, the full variable domain is DGGITQSPKYLFRKEGQNVTLSCEQNLNHDAMYWYRQDPGQGLRLIYYSQIVNDFQKGDIAEGYSVSREKKESFPLTVTSAQKNPTAFYLCASSIERGSSGNTIYFGEGSWLTVV.

This chain connects TRBV15 to TRBJ2-1; 9 bases line up with TRBD2. From germline, CDR1 is LNHNV and CDR2 YYDKDF (reference sequence). The junction had 8 bases not matched to a gene; V was cut back by 1 base and J by 4 bases. The CDR3 consists of 17 residues. The CDR3 DNA sequence: TGTGCCACCAGCAGAGGAGATAGCGGGGGCTCTTACAATGAGCAGTTCTTC. Translating gives CATSRGDSGGSYNEQFF. Full variable domain (missing parts from reference TRBV15 and TRBJ2-1): DAMVIQNPRYQVTQFGKPVTLSCSQTLNHNVMYWYQQKSSQAPKLLFHYYDKDFNNEADTPDNFQSRRPNTSFCFLDIRSPGLGDTAMYLCATSRGDSGGSYNEQFFGPGTRLTVL.

The V and J genes are TRBV12-2 and TRBJ1-1; the table's D gene call, TRBD1, was not cross checked with the DNA. TRBV12-2 is reported as a pseudogene. The CDR3 spans 15 residues. CDR3 amino acids: CASRLVYRQNTEAFF. CDR3 bases: TGTGCAAGTCGCTTAGTTTACAGGCAGAACACTGAAGCTTTCTTT.

The CDR3, as DNA: TGTGCCAGTAGCGCATCCGGGACAGAAGCCTACGAGCAGTACTTC. Its translation is CASSASGTEAYEQYF. The rearrangement joins TRBV19 to TRBJ2-7; 7 bases are a match to TRBD1. V gave up 6 bases and J gave up 2 bases; unmatched junction bases: 10. The CDR3 is made up of 15 amino acids. The V gene's germline CDR1 is LNHDA and CDR2 SQIVND (reference sequence).

This clone was picked up one time. This chain uses TRBV2 with TRBJ2-3; 10 bases are a match to TRBD2. V trimming: 6 bases; J trimming: 4 bases; junction bases outside the gene matches: 7. The CDR3 consists of 15 residues. CDR1 is SNHLY and CDR2 is FYNNEI in the germline V gene. The CDR3 protein is CASRERGGLADTQYF. In DNA, the CDR3 is TGTGCCAGCAGGGAGCGGGGGGGCCTGGCAGATACGCAGTATTTT.

The chain joins TRBV2 to TRBJ2-5; D is unresolved. Germline CDR1 SNHLY, CDR2 FYNNEI. There are 12 residues in the CDR3. V was cut by 8 bases and J by 1 base, with 8 bases left in between. This CDR3 is CASGGFQETQYF. The DNA of the CDR3 is TGTGCCAGCGGCGGCTTCCAAGAGACCCAGTACTTC.